This TCR beta chain was documented in a study of T-cell memory formation after mild COVID-19. About the study: For the most part, TCR clusters were specific to one donor. Findings and caveats of the study: Later expanders leaned CD4+, whereas day 15 to 85 contracting clones were balanced CD4/CD8. The authors did not confirm SARS-CoV-2 specificity of second-wave clones peaking day 37.

Details on this clonotype: Its antigen is as yet unknown.

Using its own MiXCR run on the 5' RACE reads, TCRdb lists one record per CDR3 protein. The data contain some 440,000 distinct CDR3 sequences, 25% of them singletons. The V end lost 1 base, the J end lost 8 bases, and 12 bases lay between the germline ends. CDR3 length: 14 amino acids. Germline CDR1 and CDR2: SGHRS and YFSETQ. The specimen was PBMCs or a T cell subset sorted from them (not recorded which). The sequence came from an adult woman who had mild COVID-19 (a few samples of this study predate the infection). Cell type and time point are not known. J is TRBJ1-4 and V is TRBV5-1; maybe TRBD1 (5 bases). CDR3 sequence reads: CASSLYQGTEKLFF. Here the CDR3 DNA reads TGCGCCAGCAGCTTGTATCAGGGCACGGAAAAACTGTTTTTT.